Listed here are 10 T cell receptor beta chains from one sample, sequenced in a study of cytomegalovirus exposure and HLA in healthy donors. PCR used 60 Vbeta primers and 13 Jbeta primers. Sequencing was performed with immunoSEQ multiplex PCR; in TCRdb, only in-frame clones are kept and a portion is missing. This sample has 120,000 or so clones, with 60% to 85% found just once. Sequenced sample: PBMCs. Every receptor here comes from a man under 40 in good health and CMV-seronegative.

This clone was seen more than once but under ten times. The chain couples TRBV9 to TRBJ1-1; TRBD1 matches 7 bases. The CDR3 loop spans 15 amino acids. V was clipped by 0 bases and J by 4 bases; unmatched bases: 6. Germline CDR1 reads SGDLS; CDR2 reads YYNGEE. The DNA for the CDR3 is TGTGCCAGCAGCGTAGGGGGTTCAGGGGGCACTGAAGCTTTCTTT. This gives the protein CASSVGGSGGTEAFF.

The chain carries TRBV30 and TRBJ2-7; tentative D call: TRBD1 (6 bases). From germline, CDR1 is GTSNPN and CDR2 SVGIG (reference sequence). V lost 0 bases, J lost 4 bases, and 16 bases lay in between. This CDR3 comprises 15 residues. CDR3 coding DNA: TGTGCCTGGAGTGTAATGGTCAGGGGTCCGTACGAGCAGTACTTC. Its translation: CAWSVMVRGPYEQYF. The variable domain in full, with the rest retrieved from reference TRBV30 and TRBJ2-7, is SQTIHQWPATLVQPVGSPLSLECTVEGTSNPNLYWYRQAAGRGLQLLFYSVGIGQISSEVPQNLSASRPQDRQFILSSKKLLLSDSGFYLCAWSVMVRGPYEQYFGPGTRLTVT.

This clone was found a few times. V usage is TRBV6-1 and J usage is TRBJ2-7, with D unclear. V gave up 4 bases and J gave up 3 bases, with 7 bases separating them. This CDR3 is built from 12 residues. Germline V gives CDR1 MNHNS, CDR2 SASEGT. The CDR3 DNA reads TGTGCCAGCAGTGCGACTTTCTACGAGCAGTACTTC. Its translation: CASSATFYEQYF.

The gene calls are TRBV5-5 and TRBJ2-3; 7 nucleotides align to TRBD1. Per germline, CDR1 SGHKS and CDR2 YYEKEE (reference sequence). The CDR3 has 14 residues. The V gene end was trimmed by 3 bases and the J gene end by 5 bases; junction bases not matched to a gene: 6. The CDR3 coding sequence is TGTGCCAGCAGCTCGGGACAGTTGATAGATACGCAGTATTTT. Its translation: CASSSGQLIDTQYF.

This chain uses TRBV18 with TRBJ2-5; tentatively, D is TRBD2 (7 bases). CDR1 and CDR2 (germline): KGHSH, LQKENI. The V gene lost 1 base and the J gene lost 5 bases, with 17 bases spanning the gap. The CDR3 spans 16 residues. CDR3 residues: CASSPQARGGEETQYF. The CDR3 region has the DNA TGTGCCAGCTCACCACAGGCAAGGGGGGGCGAGGAGACCCAGTACTTC.

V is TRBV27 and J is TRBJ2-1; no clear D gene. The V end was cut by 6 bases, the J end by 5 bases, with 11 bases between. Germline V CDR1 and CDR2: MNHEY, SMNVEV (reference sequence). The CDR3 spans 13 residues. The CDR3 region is CASSQSSDNEQFF. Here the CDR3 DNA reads TGTGCCAGCAGCCAATCCAGCGACAATGAGCAGTTCTTC.

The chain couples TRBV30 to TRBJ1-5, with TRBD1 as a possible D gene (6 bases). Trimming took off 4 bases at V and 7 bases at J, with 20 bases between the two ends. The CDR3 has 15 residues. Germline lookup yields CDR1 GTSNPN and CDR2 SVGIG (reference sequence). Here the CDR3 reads CAWTPGGRGRQPQHF. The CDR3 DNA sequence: TGTGCCTGGACCCCCGGGGGGAGGGGGAGGCAGCCCCAGCATTTT.

CDR3 bases: TGCGCCAGCAGCTTCGGTCGTATGAACACTGAAGCTTTCTTT. Its translation is CASSFGRMNTEAFF. This rearrangement joins TRBV5-1 to TRBJ1-1, with D hard to call. V was pared by 2 bases and J by 0 bases, with 8 bases between. This CDR3 spans 14 amino acids. Germline-derived CDR1 and CDR2 are SGHRS and YFSETQ.

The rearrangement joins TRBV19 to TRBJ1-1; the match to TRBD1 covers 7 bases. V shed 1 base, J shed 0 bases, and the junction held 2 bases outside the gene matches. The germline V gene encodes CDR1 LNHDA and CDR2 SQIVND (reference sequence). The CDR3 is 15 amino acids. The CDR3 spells CASSIAGQVNTEAFF. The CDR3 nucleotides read TGTGCCAGTAGTATAGCTGGACAGGTGAACACTGAAGCTTTCTTT.

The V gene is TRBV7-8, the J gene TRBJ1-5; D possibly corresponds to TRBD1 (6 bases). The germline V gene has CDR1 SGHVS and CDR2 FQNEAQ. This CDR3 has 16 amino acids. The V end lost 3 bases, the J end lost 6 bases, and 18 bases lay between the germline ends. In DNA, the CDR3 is TGTGCCAGCAGCTTGTCCTTACAGGGAGGGGGTCAGCCCCAGCATTTT. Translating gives CASSLSLQGGGQPQHF. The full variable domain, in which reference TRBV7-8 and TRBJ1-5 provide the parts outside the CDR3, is GAGVSQSPRYKVAKRGQDVALRCDPISGHVSLFWYQQALGQGPEFLTYFQNEAQLDKSGLPSDRFFAERPEGSVSTLKIQRTQQEDSAVYLCASSLSLQGGGQPQHFGDGTRLSIL.